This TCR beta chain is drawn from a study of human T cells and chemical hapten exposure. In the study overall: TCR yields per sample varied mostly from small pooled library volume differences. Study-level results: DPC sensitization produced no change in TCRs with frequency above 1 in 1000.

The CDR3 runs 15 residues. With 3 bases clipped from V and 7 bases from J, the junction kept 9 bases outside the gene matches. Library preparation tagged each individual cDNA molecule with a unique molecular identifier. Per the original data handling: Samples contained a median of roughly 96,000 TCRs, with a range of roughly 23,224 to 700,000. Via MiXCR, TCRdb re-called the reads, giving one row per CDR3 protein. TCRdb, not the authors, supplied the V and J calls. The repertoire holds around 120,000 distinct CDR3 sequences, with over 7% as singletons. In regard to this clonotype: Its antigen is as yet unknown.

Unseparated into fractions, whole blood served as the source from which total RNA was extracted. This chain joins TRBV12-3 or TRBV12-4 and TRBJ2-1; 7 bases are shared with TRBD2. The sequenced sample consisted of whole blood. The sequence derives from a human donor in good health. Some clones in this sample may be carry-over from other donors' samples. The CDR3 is CASSFGGGAHNEQFF. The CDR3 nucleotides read TGTGCCAGCAGTTTTGGCGGGGGAGCGCATAATGAGCAGTTCTTC.